The clone carrying this T cell receptor (beta chain) was counted at least ten times. cDNA synthesis used a TRAV/TRBV-specific primer set for both chains. It was with a constant-region primer and a V-primer adapter that TCRs were amplified over approximately 18 PCR cycles. mRNA that had been isolated underwent amplification through in vitro transcription. TCRdb re-called the reads with MiXCR, one entry per CDR3 protein. The sample holds around 100,000 distinct CDR3 sequences, roughly 20% seen once. Time point given: after trial treatment. The sample's treatment: LDRT plus nivolumab, ipilimumab, low-dose cyclophosphamide and aspirin (RACIN trial). The donors' treatment consisted of nivolumab, ipilimumab, aspirin, low-dose cyclophosphamide and low-dose radiotherapy. This sample was taken from a study of low-dose radiotherapy and immunotherapy resistance in tumors. Study details: Patients were treated with intravenous nivolumab at 240 mg every two weeks and were also dosed with ipilimumab at 1 mg/kg every six weeks.

The sample was PBMCs, taken after low-dose radiotherapy plus immunotherapy. The receptor's source is a male donor with prostate cancer.

The CDR3 coding sequence is TGTGCCAGCAGCAGTCGACGGGGACCCGGGGAGCTGTTTTTT. This sequence encodes CASSSRRGPGELFF. V and J are TRBV11-2 and TRBJ2-2; either TRBD1 or TRBD2 may fit D (5 bases each). CDR1 is SGHAT and CDR2 is FQNNGV in the germline V gene. This CDR3 comprises 14 residues. With 5 bases removed from V and 6 bases from J, the gap between germline ends came to 13 bases.